The sequence of this T cell receptor beta chain was determined in a study of CD8+ T cells in alopecia areata. Looking at the study overall: Affected scalp percentage determined the severity score of treated patients.

The authors extracted RNA and reverse transcribed it into cDNA as the sequencing template. The repertoire was sequenced with immunoSEQ multiplex PCR; TCRdb's copy has only in-frame clones and lacks some. The sample lists about 180,000 clones; about 54% were seen once. V was cut by 5 bases and J by 7 bases, with 20 bases left in between. The germline V gene has CDR1 SEHNR and CDR2 FQNEAQ (reference sequence). The CDR3 totals 16 residues. Treatment noted: oral pan-JAK inhibitor, 5-10 mg twice daily. This clonotype originated in a human donor with alopecia areata. The chain is built from TRBV7-9 and TRBJ1-4; D possibly corresponds to TRBD1 (5 bases). The sample here was CD4+ T cells sorted from blood, taken between weeks 55 and 65, from a patient treated with tofacitinib. The CDR3 here is CASSPRWIAGTEKLFF. The CDR3 DNA follows: TGTGCCAGCAGCCCTCGATGGATAGCAGGGACTGAAAAACTGTTTTTT.